Listed here are 32 T cell receptor beta chains from one sample, sequenced in a study of T cell responses to AZD1222 COVID-19 vaccine. The method was immunoSEQ multiplex PCR; TCRdb's version includes in-frame clones alone and lacks a portion of them. The sample consists of 100,000 or so clones, roughly 87% of them appearing once. The sequencing here drew on peripheral blood, taken on day 0 of AZD1222 vaccination. These receptor sequences come from an adult in good health.

The gene calls are TRBV7-2 and TRBJ2-5; D unclear. Germline values: CDR1 SGHTA, CDR2 FQGNSA. The germline V and J ends were trimmed by 5 bases and 7 bases, with 11 bases remaining between them. The CDR3 covers 12 residues. The chain's CDR3 is CASSDFLGTQYF. The CDR3 DNA reads TGTGCCAGCAGCGACTTTTTAGGGACCCAGTACTTC.

This rearrangement joins TRBV5-4 to TRBJ2-5; D is perhaps TRBD1 (6 bases). The CDR3 contains 19 residues. Deletions cut 4 bases from V and 1 base from J, with 26 bases between. Germline V gene sequence: CDR1 SGHNT, CDR2 YYREEE (reference sequence). CDR3 residues: CASSLVVGAIFRTQETQYF. The CDR3 DNA reads TGTGCCAGCAGCCTGGTGGTGGGGGCTATCTTCAGAACCCAAGAGACCCAGTACTTC.

This chain joins TRBV5-1 and TRBJ1-3; tentatively, D is TRBD1 (5 bases). Looked up from germline, CDR1 is SGHRS and CDR2 is YFSETQ. The CDR3 totals 16 residues. V dropped 0 bases and J dropped 0 bases, with 10 bases sitting between them. The CDR3 DNA reads TGCGCCAGCAGCTTGGCGGGGGTATACTCTGGAAACACCATATATTTT. It is translated as CASSLAGVYSGNTIYF.

V gene TRBV19 combines with J gene TRBJ2-1; 9 bases fit TRBD2. CDR3 length: 15 residues. V shed 7 bases and J 6 bases; nucleotides not matched to a gene: 10. Germline CDR1 reads LNHDA; CDR2 reads SQIVND (reference sequence). The CDR3: CASTLKRGALNEQFF. CDR3 DNA: TGTGCCAGTACCCTCAAGCGGGGGGCTCTCAATGAGCAGTTCTTC. Full variable domain (remainder filled in from reference TRBV19 and TRBJ2-1): DGGITQSPKYLFRKEGQNVTLSCEQNLNHDAMYWYRQDPGQGLRLIYYSQIVNDFQKGDIAEGYSVSREKKESFPLTVTSAQKNPTAFYLCASTLKRGALNEQFFGPGTRLTVL.

J is TRBJ2-3 and V is TRBV19; D call uncertain. The V end was cut by 1 base, the J end by 4 bases, with 9 bases between. The CDR3 is 14 amino acids. In germline, CDR1 is LNHDA, CDR2 SQIVND (reference sequence). CDR3 DNA: TGTGCCAGTAGTATAGGAGGAACGGCAGATACGCAGTATTTT. This codes for CASSIGGTADTQYF.

This clone appeared a single time. The chain links TRBV19 to TRBJ1-5; D is undetermined. This CDR3 spans 13 amino acids. Germline lookup yields CDR1 LNHDA and CDR2 SQIVND (reference sequence). Trimming shortened V by 5 bases and J by 7 bases, and 12 bases separated the two germline ends. CDR3 loop: CASSLQIQQPQHF. In nucleotides, the CDR3 is TGTGCCAGTAGTCTCCAAATACAGCAGCCCCAGCATTTT.

This clone was seen once. The chain couples TRBV19 to TRBJ1-2, with 11 bases lining up with TRBD1. The CDR3 length is 17 residues. Losses at the gene ends were 4 bases for V and 4 bases for J; bases not matched to a gene: 11. In germline, CDR1 is LNHDA, CDR2 SQIVND (reference sequence). The CDR3 DNA follows: TGTGCCAGTAGTACCCGATTATCGGGACAGGGGGTCTATGGCTACACCTTC. Translation gives CASSTRLSGQGVYGYTF.

The chain uses TRBV30 and TRBJ1-4; the D gene is possibly TRBD1 (5 bases). Looked up from germline, CDR1 is GTSNPN and CDR2 is SVGIG (reference sequence). The CDR3 has 14 amino acids. Trimming removed 4 bases at V and 6 bases at J, with 15 bases between. CDR3 sequence (DNA): TGTGCCTGGACCCCCCGGGACCGGCATGAAAAACTGTTTTTT. The encoded protein is CAWTPRDRHEKLFF.

The V call is TRBV9, the J call TRBJ1-1; TRBD1 agrees at 8 bases. This CDR3 spans 18 amino acids. CDR1 is SGDLS and CDR2 is YYNGEE in the germline V gene. V lost 0 bases to trimming and J lost 5 bases; unmatched junction nucleotides: 15. DNA of the CDR3: TGTGCCAGCAGCGTAGGATCCAGGGGGCCGTCCAGAGCTACTGAAGCTTTCTTT. Its protein is CASSVGSRGPSRATEAFF.

The chain carries TRBV3-1 (or the pseudogene TRBV3-2) and TRBJ2-1; 9 nucleotides agree with TRBD2. V was pared by 4 bases and J by 7 bases, with 11 bases of the junction left unmatched. The germline V gene has CDR1 LGHDT and CDR2 YNNKEL (reference sequence). This CDR3 spans 16 amino acids. As DNA, the CDR3 is TGTGCCAGCAGCCCCCGGGATAGCGGGAGTCTAAATGAGCAGTTCTTC. As protein: CASSPRDSGSLNEQFF.

The chain recombines TRBV6-5 with TRBJ1-1; the match to TRBD1 covers 11 bases. The CDR3 loop spans 15 amino acids. The germline V gene encodes CDR1 MNHEY and CDR2 SVGAGI. Trimming cost V 4 bases and J 4 bases; bases outside gene matches: 5. CDR3 in amino acids: CASSFSGTGGTEAFF. The CDR3 DNA reads TGTGCCAGCAGTTTCTCCGGGACAGGGGGCACTGAAGCTTTCTTT.

The chain couples TRBV29-1 to TRBJ1-4, with D possibly TRBD1 on 6 matching bases. This CDR3 comprises 14 residues. Trimming removed 3 bases at V and 7 bases at J, with 15 bases between. CDR1 is SQVTM and CDR2 is ANQGSEA in the germline V gene. The CDR3 coding sequence is TGCAGCGTTGATGCGCAGGGGTGGGGTGAAAAACTGTTTTTT. Its translation is CSVDAQGWGEKLFF.

The V call is TRBV4-2, the J call TRBJ2-3; weak D call: TRBD1 (6 bases). This CDR3 has 19 residues. The V and J ends lost 5 bases and 2 bases respectively, with 26 bases between them. From germline, CDR1 is LGHNA and CDR2 YNFKEQ. The CDR3 sequence is CASSLTTTTGRKTTDTQYF. The DNA for the CDR3 is TGTGCCAGCAGCTTAACCACCACGACAGGTCGAAAGACCACAGATACGCAGTATTTT.

This chain joins TRBV4-2 and TRBJ1-1; 9 bases match TRBD1. Germline CDR1 is LGHNA and CDR2 is YNFKEQ. The V gene end was trimmed by 5 bases and the J gene end by 1 base; junction bases not matched to a gene: 5. The CDR3 extends over 15 amino acids. The CDR3 is CASSTQDRGNTEAFF. In DNA, the CDR3 is TGTGCCAGCAGCACACAGGACAGGGGGAACACTGAAGCTTTCTTT.

The chain links TRBV12-3 or TRBV12-4 to TRBJ1-6; the D gene is possibly TRBD1 (6 bases). V was trimmed by 4 bases and J by 8 bases, leaving 9 bases between them. The CDR3 is 13 amino acids. The CDR3 sequence is CASSSHRDSPLHF. The CDR3 DNA reads as TGTGCCAGCAGTTCCCACAGGGATTCACCCCTCCACTTT.

V usage is TRBV29-1 and J usage is TRBJ1-4; D might be TRBD1 (6 bases). Germline-derived CDR1 and CDR2 are SQVTM and ANQGSEA. The CDR3 length is 14 residues. Between the trimmed V and J ends, which lost 5 bases and 8 bases, there was a span of 18 bases. The CDR3 DNA is TGCAGCGTTCTATTACAGGGAGGGTACGAAAAACTGTTTTTT. Translating it yields CSVLLQGGYEKLFF. Full variable domain (missing parts from reference TRBV29-1 and TRBJ1-4): SAVISQKPSRDICQRGTSLTIQCQVDSQVTMMFWYRQQPGQSLTLIATANQGSEATYESGFVIDKFPISRPNLTFSTLTVSNMSPEDSSIYLCSVLLQGGYEKLFFGSGTQLSVL.

The chain links TRBV7-3 to TRBJ2-1, with 8 bases identical to TRBD1. This CDR3 spans 13 amino acids. Germline V gene data show CDR1 as SGHTA and CDR2 as FQGTGA. Trimming cost V 0 bases and J 10 bases; bases outside gene matches: 2. The CDR3 region is CASSLTRDREQFF. The CDR3 DNA reads as TGTGCCAGCAGCTTAACGAGGGACAGGGAGCAGTTCTTC.

The chain recombines TRBV5-6 with TRBJ2-3; D ambiguous. This CDR3 has 13 amino acids. The germline V and J ends were trimmed by 0 bases and 4 bases, with 6 bases remaining between them. Germline V gives CDR1 SGHDT, CDR2 YYEEEE. This CDR3 is CASSLEHPDTQYF. The CDR3 nucleotides read TGTGCCAGCAGCTTGGAGCACCCAGATACGCAGTATTTT.

V is TRBV15 and J is TRBJ2-1, with D perhaps being TRBD1 or TRBD2 (5 bases each). With 5 bases removed from V and 8 bases from J, the gap between germline ends came to 19 bases. CDR1 and CDR2 from the germline V gene are LNHNV and YYDKDF (reference sequence). This CDR3 has 15 amino acids. Here the CDR3 DNA reads TGTGCCACCAGCTCCAGGGTGGGGGTGTTCGATGAGCAGTTCTTC. Protein sequence: CATSSRVGVFDEQFF.

The rearrangement uses TRBV12-5 and TRBJ1-5; 8 nucleotides match TRBD1. This CDR3 spans 14 amino acids. CDR1 and CDR2 (germline): LGHNT, FRNRAP. V trimming: 5 bases; J trimming: 6 bases; junction bases outside the gene matches: 6. The CDR3 bases are TGTGCTAGTGGTCAGGGGGCGCGGGGTCAGCCCCAGCATTTT. It specifies CASGQGARGQPQHF.

The rearrangement joins TRBV13 to TRBJ1-6; 10 positions match TRBD1. The V segment lost 4 bases and the J segment 8 bases; nucleotides outside the gene matches: 2. Looked up from germline, CDR1 is PRHDT and CDR2 is FYEKMQ (reference sequence). The CDR3 spans 14 residues. The CDR3 loop reads CASSSGTGDSPLHF. The CDR3 bases are TGTGCCAGCAGCTCAGGGACAGGGGATTCACCCCTCCACTTT.

The chain combines TRBV20-1 with TRBJ2-5, with D unclear. The CDR3 contains 10 residues. With 5 bases removed from V and 5 bases from J, the gap between germline ends came to 6 bases. The germline gives CDR1 DFQATT, CDR2 SNEGSKA (reference sequence). This chain's CDR3 is CSASKETQYF. The CDR3 coding sequence is TGCAGTGCTTCAAAGGAGACCCAGTACTTC.

The J gene is TRBJ1-2, the V gene TRBV19; D may be TRBD1 (6 bases). Germline V lookup: CDR1 LNHDA, CDR2 SQIVND (reference sequence). This CDR3 region has 16 residues. V was cut by 3 bases and J by 6 bases, with 20 bases left in between. Written as DNA, the CDR3 is TGTGCCAGTAGTATTTTGGGGGCCAACGTTTGGGATGGCTACACCTTC. Its protein is CASSILGANVWDGYTF. Filled out from reference TRBV19 and TRBJ1-2, the complete variable domain reads DGGITQSPKYLFRKEGQNVTLSCEQNLNHDAMYWYRQDPGQGLRLIYYSQIVNDFQKGDIAEGYSVSREKKESFPLTVTSAQKNPTAFYLCASSILGANVWDGYTFGSGTRLTVV.

This clone was observed once. V is TRBV7-3 and J is TRBJ2-3, with TRBD1 identical over 8 bases. Germline V gives CDR1 SGHTA, CDR2 FQGTGA. The V and J ends lost 4 bases and 6 bases, in that order; junction bases with no gene match: 3. The CDR3 runs to 13 residues. The CDR3 region is CASSSQGADTQYF. Written as DNA, the CDR3 is TGTGCCAGCAGCTCCCAGGGGGCGGATACGCAGTATTTT.

J is TRBJ1-1 and V is TRBV19; 7 bases map to TRBD1. J gave up 1 base and V 6 bases, and 5 bases lay outside the gene matches. This CDR3 is 14 amino acids long. Germline lookup yields CDR1 LNHDA and CDR2 SQIVND (reference sequence). Here the CDR3 DNA reads TGTGCCAGTAGCATCTGGACAGGGAACACTGAAGCTTTCTTT. Protein: CASSIWTGNTEAFF.

V is TRBV24-1 and J is TRBJ2-1; TRBD2 matches at 15 bases. Unmatched junction bases numbered 8, after V lost 5 bases and J lost 7 bases. Germline assignment: CDR1 KGHDR and CDR2 SFDVKD. CDR3 length: 17 amino acids. CDR3 sequence: CATSVQDGTSGRNEQFF. The CDR3 region has the DNA TGTGCCACCAGTGTTCAAGACGGGACTAGCGGGAGGAATGAGCAGTTCTTC.

This clone occurred once. The V call is TRBV7-3, the J call TRBJ2-5, with D unclear. The ends were cut back, 1 base at V and 1 base at J, with 10 bases in the middle. The germline CDR1 and CDR2 sequences are SGHTA and FQGTGA. This CDR3 contains 15 residues. In nucleotides, the CDR3 is TGTGCCAGCAGCTTAAGGGGTGGCAGCCAAGAGACCCAGTACTTC. Translating it yields CASSLRGGSQETQYF.

V and J are TRBV9 and TRBJ1-5, with D maybe TRBD1 (5 bases). The V gene lost 0 bases and the J gene lost 3 bases, with 7 bases spanning the gap. In germline, CDR1 is SGDLS, CDR2 YYNGEE. There are 14 residues in the CDR3. In DNA form, the CDR3 reads TGTGCCAGCAGCGTAGCAGGGATCAATCAGCCCCAGCATTTT. Its translation: CASSVAGINQPQHF.

The chain recombines TRBV29-1 with TRBJ2-5; 8 bases fit TRBD1. Germline V gene sequence: CDR1 SQVTM, CDR2 ANQGSEA. This CDR3 contains 12 residues. Trimming cost V 7 bases and J 5 bases; bases outside gene matches: 6. CDR3: CSAGQGGETQYF. In DNA, the CDR3 is TGCAGCGCAGGACAGGGTGGGGAGACCCAGTACTTC.

The chain combines TRBV6-6 with TRBJ1-1, with D uncertain. The germline V gene encodes CDR1 MNHNY and CDR2 SVGAGI (reference sequence). The CDR3 runs 13 residues. Trimming left V 11 bases short and J 0 bases short, with 13 bases between. This chain's CDR3 is CALTPALNTEAFF. In DNA, the CDR3 is TGTGCCCTTACTCCAGCCTTGAACACTGAAGCTTTCTTT.

J is TRBJ2-2 and V is TRBV19; D unresolved. Germline-derived CDR1 and CDR2 are LNHDA and SQIVND (reference sequence). V was trimmed by 5 bases and J by 8 bases, leaving 9 bases between them. CDR3 length equals 12 residues. For the CDR3, the DNA is TGTGCCAGTAGTCCCTATGGAGGGGAGCTGTTTTTT. It translates to CASSPYGGELFF.

J is TRBJ2-3 and V is TRBV7-9, with D uncertain. Looked up from germline, CDR1 is SEHNR and CDR2 is FQNEAQ (reference sequence). The CDR3 runs to 14 residues. The V end was cut by 1 base, the J end by 2 bases, with 7 bases between. In DNA, the CDR3 is TGTGCCAGCAGCTTAGGTGGGATCACAGATACGCAGTATTTT. It yields the protein CASSLGGITDTQYF.